These T cell receptor beta chains were read from a single sample in a study of T cells in Graves' hyperthyroidism and ophthalmopathy. MiXCR, applied by TCRdb to the multiplex PCR reads, yields one record per CDR3 protein. The repertoire has about 350,000 distinct CDR3 sequences, roughly 15% of them found once; the top ten carry about 20%. Sequencing was done on a sample of blood. The receptors stem from a woman aged 55-70 years with Graves' ophthalmopathy. Each CDR3 is given with its conserved first and last residue. D genes are given only for firm matches. Expanded clones get a size class; other rows say once, few or many, or leave the size out.

>13|.|TRBV29-1|TRBJ2-2|.
CSVSGVNTGELFF
TGCAGCGTATCGGGGGTTAACACCGGGGAGCTGTTTTTT
>13|.|TRBV6-2/TRBV6-3|TRBJ1-5|.
CARSYSRGQPQHF
TGTGCCCGCAGTTACTCGCGGGGGCAGCCCCAGCATTTT
>16|many|TRBV10-3|TRBJ1-4|TRBD1
CAIRAGGGATNEKLFF
TGTGCCATCAGGGCTGGAGGGGGCGCGACTAATGAAAAACTGTTTTTT
>15|many|TRBV28|TRBJ2-5|TRBD1
CASSTSTGIGETQYF
TGTGCCAGCAGTACCTCGACAGGGATCGGAGAGACCCAGTACTTC
>18|.|TRBV19|TRBJ1-2|.
CASSIAIGAEAPNYGYTF
TGTGCCAGTAGTATAGCAATAGGCGCAGAGGCACCTAACTATGGCTACACCTTC
>14|.|TRBV5-4|TRBJ2-1|TRBD2
CASSFYGRANEQFF
TGTGCCAGCAGCTTTTACGGGAGGGCGAATGAGCAGTTCTTC
>11|few|TRBV20-1|TRBJ2-7|.
CSAAGANEQYF
TGCAGTGCTGCGGGGGCCAACGAGCAGTACTTC
>13|many|TRBV6-2/TRBV6-3|TRBJ1-2|.
CATWDRLNYGYTF
TGTGCCACCTGGGACCGACTTAACTATGGCTACACCTTC
>16|.|TRBV10-3|TRBJ2-1|TRBD1
CAISESRGPADNEQFF
TGTGCCATCAGTGAGTCGAGGGGGCCCGCGGACAATGAGCAGTTCTTC
>16|.|TRBV7-2|TRBJ2-2|.
CASSLSPAGNRGELFF
TGTGCCAGCAGCTTATCGCCAGCGGGTAACAGAGGGGAGCTGTTTTTT
>16|many|TRBV5-1|TRBJ2-3|.
CASTTNPGSGADTQYF
TGCGCCAGCACCACGAACCCAGGCTCGGGCGCAGATACGCAGTATTTT
>14|many|TRBV20-1|TRBJ2-7|TRBD2
CSALLAGASYEQYF
TGCAGTGCCCTACTAGCGGGAGCCTCCTACGAGCAGTACTTC
>13|.|TRBV27|TRBJ2-7|.
CASSLTGFHEQYF
TGTGCCAGCAGTTTGACAGGTTTCCACGAGCAGTACTTC
>15|few|TRBV3-1|TRBJ2-5|.
CASSQGRTPQETQYF
TGTGCCAGCAGCCAAGGACGGACCCCCCAAGAGACCCAGTACTTC
>17|many|TRBV7-2|TRBJ2-1|TRBD2
CASSLAYSLAGPPEQFF
TGTGCCAGCAGCTTAGCGTATAGTCTAGCGGGACCACCCGAGCAGTTCTTC